One and the same sample provided the 21 T cell receptor beta chains below, sequenced in a study of blood T cells in healthy people across ages. Primed by a sample-barcoded 5' primer and a J-beta primer mix, a second PCR proceeded for 7 to 11 cycles. MiXCR, applied by TCRdb to the 5' RACE reads, yields one record per CDR3 protein. The table shows over 600,000 distinct CDR3 sequences, with 35% to 60% occurring only once. The source material was blood. The receptors derive from an elderly man in good health.

This clonotype came up a few times. V and J are TRBV6-2 or TRBV6-3 and TRBJ2-5; 7 bases align to TRBD2. Germline loops: CDR1 MNHEY, CDR2 SVGEGT. This CDR3 is built from 14 residues. V dropped 4 bases and J dropped 5; count of bases not matched to a gene: 7. CDR3: CASSFGLEAETQYF. For the CDR3, the DNA is TGTGCCAGCAGTTTCGGACTAGAGGCTGAGACCCAGTACTTC.

The sample holds a few counts of this clonotype. This chain connects TRBV5-1 to TRBJ1-1, with a tentative D call TRBD1 (6 bases). The CDR3 consists of 16 residues. Germline CDR1 SGHRS, CDR2 YFSETQ. V was clipped by 2 bases and J by 0 bases, with 14 bases between them. The CDR3 loop reads CASSFRDTAMNTEAFF. The CDR3 coding sequence is TGCGCCAGCAGCTTCCGGGACACGGCTATGAACACTGAAGCTTTCTTT. The variable domain in full, with the rest retrieved from reference TRBV5-1 and TRBJ1-1, is KAGVTQTPRYLIKTRGQQVTLSCSPISGHRSVSWYQQTPGQGLQFLFEYFSETQRNKGNFPGRFSGRQFSNSRSEMNVSTLELGDSALYLCASSFRDTAMNTEAFFGQGTRLTVV.

This clonotype has more than one count but fewer than ten. The chain employs TRBV29-1 and TRBJ2-7; TRBD2 matches 10 bases. Germline V gene data show CDR1 as SQVTM and CDR2 as ANQGSEA. Unmatched junction bases numbered 16, after V lost 4 bases and J lost 4 bases. This CDR3 contains 17 residues. CDR3 DNA sequence: TGCAGCGTTGTAGCGGGAGGTAGGATCTCCTCGTCTTACGAGCAGTACTTC. It encodes CSVVAGGRISSSYEQYF.

This chain links TRBV28 with TRBJ2-4; a possible D gene is TRBD1 (5 bases). Germline lookup yields CDR1 MDHEN and CDR2 SYDVKM. The CDR3 runs 14 residues. V gave up 4 bases and J gave up 7 bases, with 14 bases separating them. The CDR3 nucleotides read TGTGCCAGCAGTTCGACTTCAGGGCGGAACATTCAGTACTTC. Translation: CASSSTSGRNIQYF.

The chain employs TRBV3-1 and TRBJ2-7; 7 positions match TRBD2. V trimming: 0 bases; J trimming: 3 bases; junction bases outside the gene matches: 5. The CDR3 spans 15 residues. Germline V CDR1 and CDR2: LGHDT, YNNKEL (reference sequence). The CDR3 here is CASSQDLSGIYEQYF. In DNA, the CDR3 is TGTGCCAGCAGCCAAGATCTCAGCGGGATCTACGAGCAGTACTTC.

A few counts support this clonotype. V and J are TRBV20-1 and TRBJ2-1, with D possibly matching TRBD2 (5 bases). The CDR3 runs to 14 residues. Germline loops: CDR1 DFQATT, CDR2 SNEGSKA (reference sequence). The V and J ends lost 4 bases and 8 bases respectively, with 18 bases between them. The CDR3 sequence: CSAITGINADEQFF. DNA for the CDR3: TGCAGTGCTATAACCGGGATTAACGCCGATGAGCAGTTCTTC.

The table lists this clonotype with many counts. One base away lies a much larger clone, so this may be a sequencing read error. The gene calls are TRBV28 and TRBJ2-5, with 13 bases aligning to TRBD2. After removal of 3 bases from V and 11 bases from J, the junction contained 12 bases not matched to a gene. Looked up from germline, CDR1 is MDHEN and CDR2 is SYDVKM. The CDR3 is 16 residues long. The CDR3 nucleotides read TGTGCCAGCAGTTTGGGGACTAGCGGGACATACAATGAGCAGTACTTC. Amino acids: CASSLGTSGTYNEQYF.

This clonotype has ten or more counts. The chain is built from TRBV12-3 or TRBV12-4 and TRBJ1-1; D unresolved. The CDR3 has 14 residues. The ends were cut back, 5 bases at V and 1 base at J, with 11 bases in the middle. The CDR3 bases are TGTGCCAGCAGTCCCCCGGACGCGAACACTGAAGCTTTCTTT. Its protein product is CASSPPDANTEAFF.

J is TRBJ1-5 and V is TRBV20-1; the D gene is possibly TRBD1 (6 bases). Trimming took off 6 bases at V and 4 bases at J, with 19 bases between the two ends. From germline, CDR1 is DFQATT and CDR2 SNEGSKA (reference sequence). The CDR3 length is 15 residues. This CDR3 reads CSAPSYGQMNQPQHF. In DNA form, the CDR3 reads TGCAGTGCCCCATCATACGGACAGATGAATCAGCCCCAGCATTTT.

The CDR3 DNA follows: TGTGCCAGCAGCTTAGTATTCGTGGGAGGGCGTCGGAGTCACGATGAGCAGTTCTTC. It codes for CASSLVFVGGRRSHDEQFF. This chain links TRBV7-2 with TRBJ2-1, with 7 bases that match TRBD2. V was pared by 1 base and J by 8 bases, with 20 bases of the junction left unmatched. The CDR3 runs 19 residues. CDR1 is SGHTA and CDR2 is FQGNSA in the germline V gene.

This clonotype was seen only a few times. The chain couples TRBV6-5 to TRBJ2-2; TRBD1 might be the D (5 bases). This CDR3 has 17 residues. Germline CDR1 is MNHEY and CDR2 is SVGAGI. V was clipped by 1 base and J by 5 bases, with 17 bases between them. The CDR3 DNA is TGTGCCAGCAGTTACTGGGGCTACGTCCGACGTACCGGGGAGCTGTTTTTT. Translating gives CASSYWGYVRRTGELFF.

The chain links TRBV7-2 to TRBJ2-3; 9 bases are a match to TRBD2. Germline CDR1 reads SGHTA; CDR2 reads FQGNSA. After removal of 5 bases from V and 2 bases from J, the junction contained 14 bases not matched to a gene. The length of the CDR3 is 18 residues. This CDR3 reads CASSPRASGNRYTDTQYF. The CDR3 nucleotides are TGTGCCAGCAGCCCCCGGGCTAGCGGGAACCGCTACACAGATACGCAGTATTTT. The complete variable domain, with remaining parts taken from reference TRBV7-2 and TRBJ2-3, reads GAGVSQSPSNKVTEKGKDVELRCDPISGHTALYWYRQSLGQGLEFLIYFQGNSAPDKSGLPSDRFSAERTGGSVSTLTIQRTQQEDSAVYLCASSPRASGNRYTDTQYFGPGTRLTVL.

The chain is built from TRBV3-1 and TRBJ2-1; a possible D gene is TRBD1 (6 bases). Trimming removed 4 bases at V and 7 bases at J, with 20 bases between. Germline lookup yields CDR1 LGHDT and CDR2 YNNKEL (reference sequence). The CDR3 is 16 amino acids. The CDR3 sequence is CASSRELGERGNEQFF. The CDR3 nucleotides are TGTGCCAGCAGCCGGGAGTTGGGGGAAAGGGGGAATGAGCAGTTCTTC.

Comment on this clonotype: The junction departs from germline at one end; a sequencing error may be responsible. The chain is built from TRBV4-1 and TRBJ2-1, with 9 bases lining up with TRBD2. The V gene's germline CDR1 is MGHRA and CDR2 YSYEKL. This CDR3 spans 15 amino acids. The CDR3 sequence is CTSSQGREGLDEQFF. CDR3 sequence (DNA): TGCACCAGCAGCCAGGGGCGGGAGGGGCTGGATGAGCAGTTCTTC.

The V and J genes are TRBV12-3 or TRBV12-4 and TRBJ2-1, with D tentatively TRBD1 (6 bases). The CDR3 runs 14 residues. V shed 8 bases and J shed 8 bases, with 19 bases lying between them. The chain's CDR3 is CASGAGTTKDEQFF. In DNA, the CDR3 is TGTGCCAGCGGAGCCGGGACAACTAAGGATGAGCAGTTCTTC.

This clonotype was seen more than once but under ten times. The rearrangement links TRBV14 to TRBJ2-7, with TRBD1 identical over 8 bases. Trimming removed 1 base from V and 7 bases from J; junction bases left unmatched: 6. The V gene's germline CDR1 is SGHDN and CDR2 FVKESK. The CDR3 covers 14 residues. CDR3 region: CASSQVRRDREQYF. CDR3 bases: TGTGCCAGCAGCCAAGTCCGCAGGGACAGGGAGCAGTACTTC.

This clonotype appeared a single time. This could be a read error, since a much larger clone is one nucleotide away. The chain is built from TRBV6-5 and TRBJ1-1; D ambiguous. The CDR3 covers 15 residues. Looked up from germline, CDR1 is MNHEY and CDR2 is SVGAGI. V lost 5 bases and J lost 0, with 13 bases in between. The CDR3 DNA reads TGTGCCAGCAGTCCTAACAAGGTTTTGAACACTGAAGCTTTCTTT. This sequence encodes CASSPNKVLNTEAFF.

This clonotype is a singleton in its sample. This sequence joins TRBV4-1 and TRBJ2-1; D unclear. V was shortened by 2 bases and J by 5 bases, with 13 bases between the two germline ends. Germline values: CDR1 MGHRA, CDR2 YSYEKL. This CDR3 spans 15 amino acids. For the CDR3, the DNA is TGCGCCAGCAGCCAATTCCCTACACCAGACAATGAGCAGTTCTTC. Its protein product is CASSQFPTPDNEQFF.

The rearrangement links TRBV5-6 to TRBJ2-5, with D hard to call. There are 14 residues in the CDR3. Looked up from germline, CDR1 is SGHDT and CDR2 is YYEEEE. Trimming cost V 1 base and J 5 bases, with 12 bases left between them. In DNA, the CDR3 is TGTGCCAGCAGCTTGAAGGGCCCGCAGGAGACCCAGTACTTC. Protein product: CASSLKGPQETQYF.

This chain connects TRBV25-1 to TRBJ2-7; 7 bases are a match to TRBD2. The ends lost 6 bases at V and 6 bases at J; junction bases unmatched: 11. The CDR3 consists of 14 residues. Germline V CDR1 and CDR2: MGHDK, SYGVNS. CDR3 residues: CASSNLGEGVEQYF. Here the CDR3 DNA reads TGTGCCAGCAGCAATCTCGGGGAGGGTGTCGAGCAGTACTTC.

This clonotype was counted ten times or more. One junction end does not reproduce the germline sequence, and a read error may be involved. J is TRBJ2-1 and V is TRBV20-1; perhaps TRBD2 as D (6 bases). The CDR3 is 14 residues long. CDR1 is DFQATT and CDR2 is SNEGSKA in the germline V gene (reference sequence). The DNA of the CDR3 is TGCAGTGCGAGAGATCCGGGGGTATACAATGAGCAGTTCTTC. It is translated as CSARDPGVYNEQFF.